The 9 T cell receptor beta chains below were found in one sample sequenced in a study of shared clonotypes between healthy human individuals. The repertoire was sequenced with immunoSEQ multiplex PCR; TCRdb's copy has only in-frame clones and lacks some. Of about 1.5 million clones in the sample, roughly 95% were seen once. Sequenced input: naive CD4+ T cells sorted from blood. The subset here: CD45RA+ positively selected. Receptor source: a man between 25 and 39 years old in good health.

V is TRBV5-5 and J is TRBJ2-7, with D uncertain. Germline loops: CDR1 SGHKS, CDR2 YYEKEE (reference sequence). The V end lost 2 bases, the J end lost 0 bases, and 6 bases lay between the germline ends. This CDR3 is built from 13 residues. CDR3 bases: TGTGCCAGCAGCTTATTTGTCTCCTACGAGCAGTACTTC. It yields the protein CASSLFVSYEQYF.

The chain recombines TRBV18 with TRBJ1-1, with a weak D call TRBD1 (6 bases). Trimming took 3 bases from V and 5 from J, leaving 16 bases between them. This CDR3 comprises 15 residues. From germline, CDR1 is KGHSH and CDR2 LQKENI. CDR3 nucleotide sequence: TGTGCCAGCTCACCGACAGGCTCCGGGGGGACTGAAGCTTTCTTT. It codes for CASSPTGSGGTEAFF.

As DNA, the CDR3 is TGTGCCAGCACCCCGTGGTCACGGATTAACACCGGGGAGCTGTTTTTT. It yields the protein CASTPWSRINTGELFF. The V call is TRBV21-1, the J call TRBJ2-2. TRBV21-1 is a documented pseudogene. There are 16 residues in the CDR3.

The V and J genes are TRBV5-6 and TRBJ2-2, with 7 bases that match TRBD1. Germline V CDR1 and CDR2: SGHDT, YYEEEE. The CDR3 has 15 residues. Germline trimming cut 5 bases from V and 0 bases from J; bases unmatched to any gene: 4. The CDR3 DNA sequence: TGTGCCAGCAGACCCGGGACAGCGAACACCGGGGAGCTGTTTTTT. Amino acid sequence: CASRPGTANTGELFF.

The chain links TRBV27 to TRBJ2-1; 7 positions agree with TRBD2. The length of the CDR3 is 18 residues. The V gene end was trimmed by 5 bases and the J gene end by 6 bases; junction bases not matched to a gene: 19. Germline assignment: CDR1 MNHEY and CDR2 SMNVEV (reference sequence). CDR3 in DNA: TGTGCCAGCAGTAGTTACCGGACTAGGGCAGGCCCGGGCAATGAGCAGTTCTTC. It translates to CASSSYRTRAGPGNEQFF.

The CDR3 DNA is TGCGCCAGCAGCCACAATACCGGGACTAGCGGGAACTCCTACGAGCAGTACTTC. Translating gives CASSHNTGTSGNSYEQYF. V usage is TRBV5-1 and J usage is TRBJ2-7; 13 nucleotides line up with TRBD2. This CDR3 is 18 amino acids long. In germline, CDR1 is SGHRS, CDR2 YFSETQ. V shed 4 bases and J 0 bases; nucleotides not matched to a gene: 10. Full variable domain (rest looked up from reference TRBV5-1 and TRBJ2-7): KAGVTQTPRYLIKTRGQQVTLSCSPISGHRSVSWYQQTPGQGLQFLFEYFSETQRNKGNFPGRFSGRQFSNSRSEMNVSTLELGDSALYLCASSHNTGTSGNSYEQYFGPGTRLTVT.

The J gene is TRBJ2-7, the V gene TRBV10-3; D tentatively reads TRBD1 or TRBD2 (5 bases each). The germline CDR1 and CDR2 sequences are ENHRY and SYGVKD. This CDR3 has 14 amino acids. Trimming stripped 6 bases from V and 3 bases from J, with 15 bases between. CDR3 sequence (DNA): TGTGCCATCAGACCGCCGGGGACCAACTACGAGCAGTACTTC. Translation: CAIRPPGTNYEQYF.

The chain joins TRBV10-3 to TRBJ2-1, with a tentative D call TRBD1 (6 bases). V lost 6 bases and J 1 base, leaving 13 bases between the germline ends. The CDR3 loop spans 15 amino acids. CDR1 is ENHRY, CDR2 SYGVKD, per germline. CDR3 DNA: TGTGCCATCAGGAGCACAGGGTCATCCTACAATGAGCAGTTCTTC. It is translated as CAIRSTGSSYNEQFF.

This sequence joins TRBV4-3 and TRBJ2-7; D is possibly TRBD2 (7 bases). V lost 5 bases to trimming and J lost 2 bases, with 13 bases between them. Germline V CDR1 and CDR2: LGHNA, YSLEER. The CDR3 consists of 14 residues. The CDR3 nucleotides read TGCGCCAGCAGCGTTAGGGAGGGGGCCTACGAGCAGTACTTC. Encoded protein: CASSVREGAYEQYF.